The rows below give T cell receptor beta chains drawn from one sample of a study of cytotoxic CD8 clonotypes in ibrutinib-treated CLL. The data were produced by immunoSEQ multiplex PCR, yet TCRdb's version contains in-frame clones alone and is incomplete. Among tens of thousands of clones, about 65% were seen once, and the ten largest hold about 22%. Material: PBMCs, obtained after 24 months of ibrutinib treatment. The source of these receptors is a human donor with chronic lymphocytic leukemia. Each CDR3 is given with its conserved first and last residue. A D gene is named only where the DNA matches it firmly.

CASSGLNQRGYTF,-,TRBJ1-2,TRBV7-9
CASRLTGGAMYEQYF,TRBD2,TRBJ2-7,TRBV7-2
CATRAGVDSGYTF,-,TRBJ1-2,TRBV10-3
CASSSHRGHNYGYTF,TRBD1,TRBJ1-2,TRBV6-5
CASSPLAGGPYDTQYF,TRBD2,TRBJ2-3,TRBV7-3
CASRGRGGSTDTQYF,-,TRBJ2-3,TRBV25-1
CASSLRPKSSYEQYF,-,TRBJ2-7,TRBV13
CSVETQGHEQYF,-,TRBJ2-7,TRBV29-1
CARSNLRESISVEQYF,-,TRBJ2-7,TRBV5-3
CASSQGTGKTLTETQYF,TRBD1,TRBJ2-5,TRBV4-1
CASSVLRGTDYGYTF,TRBD1,TRBJ1-2,TRBV7-9
CASSWTSFHEQYF,TRBD2,TRBJ2-7,TRBV11-2
CALDPSGRGEQFF,TRBD2,TRBJ2-1,TRBV30
CASSLARPAYEQYF,-,TRBJ2-7,TRBV7-8
CASSDHSTNEKLFF,-,TRBJ1-4,TRBV25-1
CASSLTTSGRNTGELFF,TRBD2,TRBJ2-2,TRBV5-1
CASSLRTVTDTQYF,-,TRBJ2-3,TRBV7-9
CARSLPKPGGNTGELFF,TRBD1,TRBJ2-2,TRBV5-1
CASSVHQGEGDGYTF,-,TRBJ1-2,TRBV9
CASSLAGFYNEQFF,-,TRBJ2-1,TRBV5-1
CASSQDLQGNSPLHF,TRBD1,TRBJ1-6,TRBV4-1
CASSETSGGPLTDTQYF,TRBD2,TRBJ2-3,TRBV2
CASSEAGRPYAQYF,-,TRBJ2-7,TRBV2
CASSFGHSGELFF,-,TRBJ2-2,TRBV7-3
CASSGLAENTQYF,TRBD2,TRBJ2-3,TRBV19
CAWSGGLPTDTQYF,TRBD2,TRBJ2-3,TRBV30
CASSPGPLNEQFF,-,TRBJ2-1,TRBV7-2
CSKAGGLFNEQFF,TRBD2,TRBJ2-1,TRBV29-1
CAWSELYEQYF,-,TRBJ2-7,TRBV30